The next 15 T cell receptor beta chains were all read from a single sample in a study of CD8 T cells in ankylosing spondylitis. Study-level findings and limits: Within ankylosing spondylitis blood, a TCR beta motif made up of roughly eight highly homologous variants appeared to be characteristic.

TCRdb called the 5' RACE reads again in MiXCR, with one record for every CDR3 protein. The table includes about 800,000 distinct CDR3 sequences, 12% detected once. Antigens of these TCRs are unknown. The sequenced material came from blood, either unsorted or a sorted T cell fraction (not recorded which). All receptors derive from a male donor with ankylosing spondylitis.

The table lists this clonotype with many counts. The chain carries TRBV10-3 and TRBJ2-4; D may be TRBD2 (6 bases). The V and J ends lost 2 bases and 2 bases respectively, with 7 bases between them. The germline CDR1 and CDR2 sequences are ENHRY and SYGVKD. CDR3 length: 14 residues. CDR3 amino acids: CAISEGGSKNIQYF. The CDR3 region has the DNA TGTGCCATCAGTGAGGGGGGGTCCAAAAACATTCAGTACTTC.

V and J are TRBV6-1 and TRBJ1-1; unclear D gene. V was cut by 6 bases and J by 5 bases, with 13 bases left in between. The CDR3 length is 13 residues. Germline CDR1 reads MNHNS; CDR2 reads SASEGT. CDR3 DNA sequence: TGTGCCAGCAGCCGTACACCAAGTACTGAAGCTTTCTTT. Residues: CASSRTPSTEAFF.

This clonotype turned up a few times. The CDR3 DNA reads TGTGCCAGCAGTTTAAGCCGGGACAGGGGTCGAGCTTTCTTT. Translation gives CASSLSRDRGRAFF. This chain links TRBV27 with TRBJ1-1; the match to TRBD1 covers 10 bases. Germline V gene lookup returns CDR1 MNHEY and CDR2 SMNVEV (reference sequence). The CDR3 totals 14 residues. Trimming took 2 bases from V and 10 from J; bases not matched to a gene: 7.

This clonotype was seen at least ten times. The chain links TRBV4-1 to TRBJ1-6, with D uncertain. The CDR3 contains 11 residues. Germline CDR1 is MGHRA and CDR2 is YSYEKL. The germline V and J ends were trimmed by 3 bases and 13 bases, with 7 bases remaining between them. The DNA of the CDR3 is TGCGCCAGCAGCCAGCTTGGGCCCCTCCACTTT. It is translated as CASSQLGPLHF.

This clonotype was detected only a few times. CDR3 nucleotides: TGTGCCAGCAGCTGGGACAGGGGGGGAAATGGCTACACCTTC. It specifies CASSWDRGGNGYTF. The genes are TRBV7-2 and TRBJ1-2; 11 nucleotides line up with TRBD1. The CDR3 has 14 amino acids. V lost 4 bases, J lost 6 bases, and 4 bases stayed unmatched. Germline V gives CDR1 SGHTA, CDR2 FQGNSA.

Concerning this clonotype itself: The junction shows a germline mismatch at one end, possibly a read error. The chain uses TRBV20-1 and TRBJ2-1; TRBD2 aligns across 13 bases. The CDR3 spans 16 residues. From germline, CDR1 is DFQATT and CDR2 SNEGSKA (reference sequence). In DNA form, the CDR3 reads TGCTGTGCCAGATCCGGGACTAGCGGGACTTACAATGAGCAGTTCTTC. Amino acids: CCARSGTSGTYNEQFF.

The V and J genes are TRBV27 and TRBJ2-7; D not certain. Per germline, CDR1 MNHEY and CDR2 SMNVEV (reference sequence). This CDR3 spans 15 amino acids. The V gene lost 4 bases and the J gene lost 2 bases, with 15 bases spanning the gap. CDR3 DNA: TGTGCCAGCAGTTGGAGACTCGGACGGACCTACGAGCAGTACTTC. It specifies CASSWRLGRTYEQYF.

In its sample, this clonotype was seen a few times. The chain is built from TRBV7-2 and TRBJ1-6; D uncertain. This CDR3 is 13 amino acids long. Germline CDR1 SGHTA, CDR2 FQGNSA. With 5 bases removed from V and 7 bases from J, the gap between germline ends came to 9 bases. The CDR3 DNA reads TGTGCCAGCAGCCCCCGGATCAATTCACCCCTCCACTTT. Translation gives CASSPRINSPLHF.

The chain combines TRBV25-1 with TRBJ2-3; weak D call: TRBD2 (7 bases). The CDR3 sequence is 14 residues long. CDR1 MGHDK and CDR2 SYGVNS come from the germline V gene. V dropped 8 bases and J dropped 5 bases, with 17 bases sitting between them. The CDR3 sequence: CASRKGGGGDTQYF. DNA for the CDR3: TGTGCCAGCCGTAAAGGGGGGGGCGGAGATACGCAGTATTTT.

V and J are TRBV9 and TRBJ2-7; D assignment may be TRBD1 or TRBD2 (5 bases each). The CDR3 is 16 amino acids. Trimming left V 4 bases short and J 2 bases short, with 19 bases between. The germline CDR1 and CDR2 sequences are SGDLS and YYNGEE. CDR3 in DNA: TGTGCCAGCAGCCCCTCGAGCAGGGACCTAACCTACGAGCAGTACTTC. The encoded protein is CASSPSSRDLTYEQYF.

This clonotype appeared a few times. This sequence joins TRBV20-1 and TRBJ1-5; tentative D call: TRBD1 (5 bases). The CDR3 extends over 14 amino acids. Trimming pared 3 bases from V and 0 bases from J, leaving 9 bases between. The germline V gene encodes CDR1 DFQATT and CDR2 SNEGSKA (reference sequence). The CDR3 nucleotides are TGCAGTGCTAGCCGGGACTATAGCAATCAGCCCCAGCATTTT. It is translated as CSASRDYSNQPQHF.

V and J are TRBV20-1 and TRBJ1-2; 7 nucleotides line up with TRBD1. Looked up from germline, CDR1 is DFQATT and CDR2 is SNEGSKA (reference sequence). CDR3 size: 15 residues. Unmatched junction bases numbered 11, after V lost 3 bases and J lost 4 bases. The CDR3 is CSASPTNRGIYGYTF. CDR3 coding DNA: TGCAGTGCTAGCCCTACGAACAGGGGAATCTATGGCTACACCTTC.

This clonotype was recorded many times. This chain connects TRBV7-2 to TRBJ1-4; 7 nucleotides agree with TRBD1. Germline-derived CDR1 and CDR2 are SGHTA and FQGNSA. With V trimmed by 5 bases and J by 8 bases, 8 bases remained unmatched. This CDR3 comprises 14 residues. The CDR3 here is CASSRRQGGEKLFF. CDR3 coding DNA: TGTGCCAGCAGCCGAAGACAGGGTGGGGAAAAACTGTTTTTT.

The sample holds many counts of this clonotype. The V and J genes are TRBV29-1 and TRBJ1-1; tentative D call: TRBD1 (5 bases). Trimming stripped 7 bases from V and 7 bases from J, with 19 bases between. CDR3 length: 13 residues. Germline CDR1 is SQVTM and CDR2 is ANQGSEA. The CDR3 loop reads CSARGQELGEAFF. As DNA, the CDR3 is TGCAGCGCGCGGGGCCAAGAGTTAGGTGAAGCTTTCTTT.

V gene TRBV7-2 combines with J gene TRBJ2-7; the D is unclear. Trimming removed 1 base from V and 2 bases from J, with 12 bases in between. Germline loops: CDR1 SGHTA, CDR2 FQGNSA. This CDR3 is 15 amino acids long. CDR3: CASSLVLTLTYEQYF. CDR3 sequence (DNA): TGTGCCAGCAGCTTAGTGCTGACCCTCACCTACGAGCAGTACTTC.